The 24 T cell receptor beta chains below were found in one sample sequenced in a study of read filtering for tumor transcriptome and immune sequencing. This library used approximately 390 ng RNA and molecular barcoded adaptors spanning alpha/delta and beta/gamma chains. In TCRdb, the reads were re-called with MiXCR into one record per CDR3 protein. The sample lists around 30,000 distinct CDR3 sequences, roughly 20% seen once, with 16% in the top ten. The sequencing input was a population of CD138-negative cells sorted from bone marrow. The receptors come from a donor at least 40 years old with multiple myeloma.

This clonotype was observed many times. Here the CDR3 reads CASSQVSRPDTQYF. CDR3 DNA: TGTGCCAGCAGCCAAGTGTCAAGACCCGATACGCAGTATTTT. The J gene is TRBJ2-3, the V gene TRBV3-1; D is ambiguous. V gave up 1 base and J gave up 6 bases, with 11 bases separating them. This CDR3 is 14 amino acids long. Germline V lookup: CDR1 LGHDT, CDR2 YNNKEL (reference sequence).

With regard to this clonotype: Just one base apart from a much larger clone, this may be a read error. This chain connects TRBV2 to TRBJ1-2; a weak D match, TRBD1 (6 bases). The V end lost 8 bases, the J end lost 7 bases, and 17 bases lay between the germline ends. The germline V gene has CDR1 SNHLY and CDR2 FYNNEI. There are 13 residues in the CDR3. CDR3: CASGEITGLGYTF. The CDR3 nucleotides read TGTGCCAGCGGAGAGATTACAGGGCTTGGCTACACCTTC.

A word on this clonotype: This likely reflects a read error, since a far larger clone is one base away. The V and J genes are TRBV11-2 and TRBJ2-1; 10 bases align to TRBD1. In germline, CDR1 is SGHAT, CDR2 FQNNGV. V gave up 1 base and J gave up 4 bases; unmatched junction bases: 19. The CDR3 length is 21 residues. Written as DNA, the CDR3 is TGTGCCAGCAGCTTAGGTCGGGACAGGGGAGTTTTTAGACCTGGGTACAATGAGCAGTTCTTC. This gives the protein CASSLGRDRGVFRPGYNEQFF. Looking up the rest from reference TRBV11-2 and TRBJ2-1 gives the full variable domain: EAGVAQSPRYKIIEKRQSVAFWCNPISGHATLYWYQQILGQGPKLLIQFQNNGVVDDSQLPKDRFSAERLKGVDSTLKIQPAKLEDSAVYLCASSLGRDRGVFRPGYNEQFFGPGTRLTVL.

This clonotype has more than one count but fewer than ten. The rearrangement uses TRBV11-2 and TRBJ2-7; 11 bases agree with TRBD2. Germline CDR1 and CDR2: SGHAT and FQNNGV. The CDR3 covers 14 residues. V shed 2 bases, J shed 3 bases, and the junction held 0 bases outside the gene matches. The CDR3 region is CASSLTSGGYEQYF. CDR3 sequence (DNA): TGTGCCAGCAGCTTAACTAGCGGGGGCTACGAGCAGTACTTC.

This clonotype was observed at least ten times. The chain links TRBV19 to TRBJ2-1, with a possible D match to TRBD2 (5 bases). Germline V CDR1 and CDR2: LNHDA, SQIVND (reference sequence). This CDR3 comprises 16 residues. With 10 bases removed from V and 8 bases from J, the gap between germline ends came to 27 bases. The DNA for the CDR3 is TGTGCCACCACTCCGAGGCGGGCCCTGGTAGGCGATGAGCAGTTCTTC. Translated, it gives CATTPRRALVGDEQFF.

Details on this clonotype: A far more abundant clone sits one base away, making this likely a read error. The rearrangement uses TRBV29-1 and TRBJ1-4, with D perhaps matching TRBD1 or TRBD2 (5 bases each). The DNA end is a closer match to TRBJ2-3, so the J assignment may be wrong. The germline V gene has CDR1 SQVTM and CDR2 ANQGSEA. This CDR3 spans 13 amino acids. CDR3 sequence: CSVSRVTGVTQYF. CDR3 nucleotide sequence: TGCAGCGTGTCGAGGGTTACAGGAGTTACGCAGTATTTT.

Notes on this clonotype: This could be a read error, since a much larger clone is one nucleotide away. This chain joins TRBV20-1 and TRBJ1-2; TRBD1 matches 7 bases. Trimming removed 4 bases from V and 5 bases from J; junction bases left unmatched: 16. The CDR3 extends over 16 amino acids. Germline assignment: CDR1 DFQATT and CDR2 SNEGSKA (reference sequence). The CDR3 sequence is CSATDTPGAGGYGYTF. For the CDR3, the DNA is TGCAGTGCTACCGACACCCCCGGGGCAGGGGGGTATGGCTACACCTTC.

This clonotype was observed at least ten times. The J gene is TRBJ2-5, the V gene TRBV6-2 or TRBV6-3; D unclear. The CDR3 is made up of 15 amino acids. Between the trimmed V and J ends, which lost 4 bases and 5 bases, there was a span of 17 bases. CDR1 is MNHEY, CDR2 SVGEGT, per germline. The DNA for the CDR3 is TGTGCCAGCAGTTCGAATGTGGGGTCGGGTGAGACCCAGTACTTC. Protein product: CASSSNVGSGETQYF.

This clonotype occurred many times. The V and J genes are TRBV24-1 and TRBJ2-5; D remains unclear. Germline-derived CDR1 and CDR2 are KGHDR and SFDVKD. This CDR3 is built from 13 residues. V gave up 3 bases and J gave up 3 bases, with 7 bases separating them. The CDR3 DNA is TGTGCCACCAGTGATGACGCAAAAGAGACCCAGTACTTC. Translation: CATSDDAKETQYF.

Ten or more counts support this clonotype. The chain joins TRBV25-1 to TRBJ2-7, with D hard to call. The germline V gene encodes CDR1 MGHDK and CDR2 SYGVNS. CDR3 length: 12 residues. The ends were cut back, 1 base at V and 4 bases at J, with 5 bases in the middle. Written as DNA, the CDR3 is TGTGCCAGCAGTGAATCCATGTACGAGCAGTACTTC. This sequence encodes CASSESMYEQYF.

In its sample, this clonotype was seen many times. The chain is built from TRBV2 and TRBJ2-7; maybe TRBD2 (5 bases). Germline loops: CDR1 SNHLY, CDR2 FYNNEI. The CDR3 is made up of 10 amino acids. Trimming pared 7 bases from V and 5 bases from J, leaving 6 bases between. In DNA, the CDR3 is TGTGCCAGCATGAGGGACGAGCAGTACTTC. Translating it yields CASMRDEQYF.

In this sample, this clonotype turned up many times. This chain links TRBV11-3 with TRBJ2-1; unclear D gene. The V and J ends lost 5 bases and 5 bases respectively, with 10 bases between them. This CDR3 is 13 amino acids long. Per germline, CDR1 SGHNT and CDR2 YENEEA. The chain's CDR3 is CASSVDADNEQFF. CDR3 nucleotides: TGTGCCAGCAGCGTCGACGCAGACAATGAGCAGTTCTTC.

This clonotype was observed a few times. The gene calls are TRBV20-1 and TRBJ1-4, with a tentative D call TRBD1 (5 bases). The CDR3 has 14 residues. V was cut by 1 base and J by 7 bases, with 13 bases left in between. Germline-derived CDR1 and CDR2 are DFQATT and SNEGSKA (reference sequence). The CDR3 sequence is CSARGLGASEKLFF. In DNA form, the CDR3 reads TGCAGTGCTAGAGGCCTCGGGGCTAGTGAAAAACTGTTTTTT.

This clonotype was seen repeatedly, ten times or more. The chain carries TRBV11-2 and TRBJ2-2; a possible D gene is TRBD2 (5 bases). Germline CDR1 and CDR2: SGHAT and FQNNGV. Trimming removed 5 bases from V and 2 bases from J, with 12 bases in between. The CDR3 runs 15 residues. The CDR3 here is CASSPPGINTGELFF. The CDR3 coding sequence is TGTGCCAGCAGCCCTCCGGGGATCAACACCGGGGAGCTGTTTTTT.

In its sample, this clonotype was seen many times. The chain is built from TRBV19 and TRBJ2-2, with D perhaps TRBD2 (5 bases). CDR3 size: 14 residues. CDR1 is LNHDA and CDR2 is SQIVND in the germline V gene (reference sequence). V lost 6 bases and J 7 bases, leaving 15 bases between the germline ends. CDR3 amino acids: CASRLASISGELFF. The CDR3 DNA is TGTGCCAGTAGGCTAGCTTCCATCAGCGGGGAGCTGTTTTTT.

This clonotype was counted at least ten times. The V and J genes are TRBV7-9 and TRBJ1-2; D remains unclear. Trimming removed 1 base from V and 1 base from J, with 4 bases in between. Per germline, CDR1 SEHNR and CDR2 FQNEAQ (reference sequence). The CDR3 covers 13 residues. The CDR3 loop is CASSLDHNYGYTF. Here the CDR3 DNA reads TGTGCCAGCAGCTTAGACCATAACTATGGCTACACCTTC. Looking up the rest from reference TRBV7-9 and TRBJ1-2 gives the full variable domain: DTGVSQNPRHKITKRGQNVTFRCDPISEHNRLYWYRQTLGQGPEFLTYFQNEAQLEKSRLLSDRFSAERPKGSFSTLEIQRTEQGDSAMYLCASSLDHNYGYTFGSGTRLTVV.

CDR3 bases: TGTGCCAGCAGTTCCGGGACAACCAAGGGTGCTTTCTTT. This gives the protein CASSSGTTKGAFF. The chain uses TRBV28 and TRBJ1-6; TRBD1 might be the D (6 bases). The J call is doubtful: the DNA matches TRBJ1-1 better. This CDR3 region has 13 residues. The germline V gene has CDR1 MDHEN and CDR2 SYDVKM.

In regard to this clonotype: No conserved phenylalanine or tryptophan ends this CDR3, so it is likely a read error. No DNA is shown, since the ends of the CDR3 on it are uncertain; the CDR3 is the one TCRdb lists. J is TRBJ2-4 and V is TRBV11-2; the table's TRBD2 call for D was not verified on the DNA. 14 amino acids form the CDR3, both terminal residues included. Looked up from germline, CDR1 is SGHAT and CDR2 is FQNNGV. The CDR3 loop is CASSLVGPATSGYL.

This clonotype appeared many times. The V call is TRBV20-1, the J call TRBJ2-7, with 9 bases matching TRBD1. Germline V gives CDR1 DFQATT, CDR2 SNEGSKA (reference sequence). J was trimmed by 3 bases and V by 6 bases; bases with no gene match: 12. The CDR3 runs to 15 residues. For the CDR3, the DNA is TGCAGTGCCGATGGAACAGGGGGCGAGTTCTACGAGCAGTACTTC. This codes for CSADGTGGEFYEQYF.

The sample holds many counts of this clonotype. The chain joins TRBV28 to TRBJ2-4; D gene ambiguous. The CDR3 runs 15 residues. The V gene's germline CDR1 is MDHEN and CDR2 SYDVKM. V lost 8 bases and J 1 base, leaving 15 bases between the germline ends. Here the CDR3 reads CASAKGWSAKNIQYF. The CDR3 DNA reads TGTGCCAGCGCCAAAGGGTGGTCGGCCAAAAACATTCAGTACTTC. Full variable domain (missing parts from reference TRBV28 and TRBJ2-4): DVKVTQSSRYLVKRTGEKVFLECVQDMDHENMFWYRQDPGLGLRLIYFSYDVKMKEKGDIPEGYSVSREKKERFSLILESASTNQTSMYLCASAKGWSAKNIQYFGAGTRLSVL.

This clonotype was recorded at least ten times. V and J are TRBV19 and TRBJ1-5, with D maybe TRBD1 (6 bases). Germline-derived CDR1 and CDR2 are LNHDA and SQIVND (reference sequence). The CDR3 is made up of 14 amino acids. Trimming took off 10 bases at V and 3 bases at J, with 16 bases between the two ends. CDR3 protein: CATNPQGPNQPQHF. The CDR3 DNA is TGTGCCACCAACCCGCAGGGGCCCAATCAGCCCCAGCATTTT.

This clonotype was counted ten times or more. This chain connects TRBV2 to TRBJ2-1; tentatively, D is TRBD1 or TRBD2 (6 bases each). There are 16 residues in the CDR3. V lost 3 bases and J lost 6, with 18 bases in between. CDR1 SNHLY and CDR2 FYNNEI come from the germline V gene. DNA of the CDR3: TGTGCCAGCAGTGACGGGGGCTGGGGTCCGGCCAATGAGCAGTTCTTC. Amino acid sequence: CASSDGGWGPANEQFF.

This clonotype was recorded many times. The chain combines TRBV4-1 with TRBJ2-1; 11 nucleotides line up with TRBD2. V shed 1 base, J shed 5 bases, and the junction held 1 base outside the gene matches. The CDR3 is 15 amino acids. Germline loops: CDR1 MGHRA, CDR2 YSYEKL. CDR3 sequence reads: CASSQGLAGHNEQFF. CDR3 DNA sequence: TGCGCCAGCAGCCAAGGACTAGCGGGACACAATGAGCAGTTCTTC.

At least ten counts were recorded for this clonotype. The rearrangement links TRBV28 to TRBJ2-3; 12 nucleotides match TRBD2. The length of the CDR3 is 16 residues. The V gene's germline CDR1 is MDHEN and CDR2 SYDVKM. With V trimmed by 6 bases and J by 4 bases, 8 bases remained unmatched. CDR3 amino acids: CASRRLAGATSDTQYF. CDR3 bases: TGTGCCAGCAGAAGACTAGCGGGGGCGACCTCAGATACGCAGTATTTT.